A selection of T cell receptor beta chains follows, all from one sample in a study of ipilimumab plus nivolumab after autologous stem cell transplantation. TCRdb's table, derived via immunoSEQ multiplex PCR, lists solely in-frame clones and lacks some. This table has tens of thousands of clones, roughly 70% appearing once. The material was PBMCs, obtained in a trial of ipilimumab plus nivolumab as post-transplant consolidation. The receptor set was obtained from a male donor with diffuse large B-cell lymphoma. The CDR3 runs from the conserved cysteine through the conserved F or W. A D gene is named only where the DNA matches it firmly. A row's size may be missing; if present it is once, few, many or a size class.

clone size,D gene,J gene,V gene,CDR3 protein,CDR3 DNA
.,.,TRBJ1-1,TRBV6-7,CASSYSGCRPPEAFF,TGTGCCAGCAGTTACTCTGGATGCAGGCCCCCAGAAGCTTTCTTT
.,.,TRBJ2-2,TRBV9,CASSVARADGGELFF,TGTGCCAGCAGCGTAGCAAGGGCAGACGGCGGGGAGCTGTTTTTT
.,TRBD1,TRBJ1-2,TRBV5-1,CASSLVGSGQGGGYTF,TGCGCCAGCAGCTTGGTAGGATCGGGACAGGGAGGTGGCTACACCTTC
.,.,TRBJ2-1,TRBV27,CASRSTRESYNEQFF,TGTGCCAGCAGATCTACTCGCGAAAGTTACAATGAGCAGTTCTTC
.,TRBD2,TRBJ2-3,TRBV29-1,CSVIAGNTDTQYF,TGCAGCGTTATAGCGGGGAACACAGATACGCAGTATTTT
.,TRBD1,TRBJ1-1,TRBV30,CAWSAGGRREAFF,TGTGCCTGGAGTGCAGGGGGGCGGCGGGAAGCTTTCTTT
.,TRBD1,TRBJ2-1,TRBV29-1,CSAGQGARNEQFF,TGCAGCGCGGGACAGGGGGCGCGTAATGAGCAGTTCTTC
few,.,TRBJ1-5,TRBV27,CASSLSPPQGNQPQHF,TGTGCCAGCAGTTTATCACCCCCGCAGGGGAATCAGCCCCAGCATTTT
.,.,TRBJ2-3,TRBV11-2,CASSLDRGLRTLRSTDTQYF,TGTGCCAGCAGCTTAGATCGAGGGTTGAGAACCCTTCGTAGCACAGATACGCAGTATTTT
.,.,TRBJ2-7,TRBV5-1,CASSLSSASYEQYF,TGCGCCAGCAGCTTGAGTAGCGCCTCCTACGAGCAGTACTTC
.,.,TRBJ1-5,TRBV21-1,CASSKVGAPGQPQHF,TGTGCCAGCAGCAAAGTGGGCGCCCCGGGTCAGCCCCAGCATTTT
.,.,TRBJ1-3,TRBV6-5,CASSYSGGAGNTIYF,TGTGCCAGCAGTTACTCGGGGGGCGCTGGAAACACCATATATTTT
.,.,TRBJ1-1,TRBV20-1,CSAAIPLEAFF,TGCAGTGCCGCGATACCCTTGGAAGCTTTCTTT
.,TRBD1,TRBJ2-1,TRBV19,CASSIDGTGGGEQFF,TGTGCCAGTAGTATAGATGGGACAGGGGGCGGTGAGCAGTTCTTC
.,TRBD2,TRBJ2-5,TRBV9,CASSEGTSGGQETQYF,TGTGCCAGCAGCGAGGGGACTAGCGGGGGCCAAGAGACCCAGTACTTC
.,TRBD1,TRBJ1-6,TRBV4-1,CASSHHAGQGVGSPLHF,TGCGCCAGCAGCCATCACGCGGGACAGGGTGTCGGTTCACCCCTCCACTTT
.,TRBD2,TRBJ2-3,TRBV15,CATSGEHRLSGRAFTDTQYF,TGTGCCACCAGCGGAGAACACCGCCTTAGCGGGAGGGCGTTCACAGATACGCAGTATTTT
.,.,TRBJ1-2,TRBV18,CASSQDVPGYGYTF,TGTGCCAGCTCACAGGACGTTCCTGGCTATGGCTACACCTTC
.,.,TRBJ2-2,TRBV19,CASSIVPGAGTGELFF,TGTGCCAGTAGTATAGTTCCAGGGGCCGGGACCGGGGAGCTGTTTTTT
.,.,TRBJ1-1,TRBV10-3,CAISMDTNTEAFF,TGTGCCATCAGTATGGACACGAACACTGAAGCTTTCTTT
.,TRBD2,TRBJ2-7,TRBV7-3,CASSSLQWGLYSYEQYF,TGTGCCAGCAGCTCCCTACAGTGGGGACTATATTCCTACGAGCAGTACTTC
medium-sized,TRBD1,TRBJ1-6,TRBV18,CASSTRTGGVNSPLHF,TGTGCCAGCTCAACTCGGACAGGGGGCGTGAATTCACCCCTCCACTTT
.,.,TRBJ2-2,TRBV5-4,CASSQVWRSNTGELFF,TGTGCCAGCAGCCAAGTGTGGCGTTCGAACACCGGGGAGCTGTTTTTT
once,TRBD1,TRBJ1-1,TRBV5-6,CASSLPGTEIVAFF,TGTGCCAGCAGCCTTCCCGGGACAGAGATTGTGGCTTTCTTT
.,TRBD1,TRBJ2-1,TRBV6-1,CASSELQGYNEQFF,TGTGCCAGCAGTGAACTACAGGGGTACAATGAGCAGTTCTTC
.,.,TRBJ1-2,TRBV14,CASSQAPNYGYTF,TGTGCCAGCAGCCAAGCACCCAACTATGGCTACACCTTC
.,TRBD1,TRBJ1-4,TRBV2,CASSRFLGQGINEKLFF,TGTGCCAGCAGCCGATTTCTCGGACAGGGGATAAATGAAAAACTGTTTTTT
.,TRBD1,TRBJ2-7,TRBV6-5,CASSFPAGTGKYEQYF,TGTGCCAGCAGTTTTCCCGCCGGGACAGGAAAATACGAGCAGTACTTC
few,.,TRBJ1-2,TRBV29-1,CSVDLGYGYTF,TGCAGCGTTGATTTGGGCTATGGCTACACCTTC
once,.,TRBJ1-4,TRBV11-3,CASSLGSREKLFF,TGTGCCAGCAGCTTGGGCAGTCGCGAAAAACTGTTTTTT
.,.,TRBJ1-1,TRBV7-9,CASSFTEGTEAFF,TGTGCCAGCAGCTTTACAGAGGGCACTGAAGCTTTCTTT
.,.,TRBJ2-1,TRBV11-2,CASSLGGSLNEQFF,TGTGCCAGCAGCTTAGGGGGCTCCCTCAATGAGCAGTTCTTC
.,.,TRBJ2-3,TRBV7-2,CASSPRQVTDTQYF,TGTGCCAGCAGCCCTCGACAGGTCACAGATACGCAGTATTTT
.,.,TRBJ1-4,TRBV7-6,CASSPPASGRGEKLFF,TGTGCCAGCAGCCCTCCCGCGTCGGGCAGGGGTGAAAAACTGTTTTTT
.,TRBD2,TRBJ2-1,TRBV7-2,CASSRTSGSNEQFF,TGTGCCAGCAGCCGGACTAGCGGGAGTAATGAGCAGTTCTTC
.,.,TRBJ1-5,TRBV4-1,CASSQAEGRGNQPQHF,TGCGCCAGCAGCCAGGCAGAGGGAAGGGGAAATCAGCCCCAGCATTTT
.,TRBD1,TRBJ1-2,TRBV10-3,CAISAPGQGASGYTF,TGTGCCATCAGTGCACCGGGACAGGGGGCGTCTGGCTACACCTTC
.,TRBD1,TRBJ2-7,TRBV19,CASRGTGVDEQYF,TGTGCCAGTAGGGGGACAGGGGTAGACGAGCAGTACTTC
.,.,TRBJ2-7,TRBV7-2,CASSPAVGSYEQYF,TGTGCCAGCAGCCCAGCGGTGGGCTCCTACGAGCAGTACTTC
.,.,TRBJ2-1,TRBV5-4,CASSPDGGASSFDEQFF,TGTGCCAGCAGCCCTGATGGGGGGGCCTCCTCTTTCGATGAGCAGTTCTTC
.,TRBD1,TRBJ2-3,TRBV12-5,CASAPWTGVTDTQYF,TGTGCTAGTGCCCCTTGGACAGGGGTCACAGATACGCAGTATTTT
.,TRBD1,TRBJ2-3,TRBV6-1,CASRLQGQGTDTQYF,TGTGCCAGCAGGTTACAGGGGCAGGGCACAGATACGCAGTATTTT